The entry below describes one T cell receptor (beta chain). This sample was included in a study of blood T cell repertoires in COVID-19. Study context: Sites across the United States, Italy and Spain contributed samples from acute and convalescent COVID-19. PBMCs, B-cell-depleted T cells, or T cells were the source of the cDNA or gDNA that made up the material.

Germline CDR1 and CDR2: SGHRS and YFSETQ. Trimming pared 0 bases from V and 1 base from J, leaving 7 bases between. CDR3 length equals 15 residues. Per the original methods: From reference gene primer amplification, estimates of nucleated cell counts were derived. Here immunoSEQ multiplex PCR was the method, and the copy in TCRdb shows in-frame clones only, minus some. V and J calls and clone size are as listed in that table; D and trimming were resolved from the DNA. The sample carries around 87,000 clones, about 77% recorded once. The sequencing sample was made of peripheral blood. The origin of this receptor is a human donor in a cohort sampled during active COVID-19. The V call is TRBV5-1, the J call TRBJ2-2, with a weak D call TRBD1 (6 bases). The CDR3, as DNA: TGCGCCAGCAGCTTGGAGGGGGTGAACACCGGGGAGCTGTTTTTT. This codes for CASSLEGVNTGELFF. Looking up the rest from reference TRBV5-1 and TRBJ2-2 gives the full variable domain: KAGVTQTPRYLIKTRGQQVTLSCSPISGHRSVSWYQQTPGQGLQFLFEYFSETQRNKGNFPGRFSGRQFSNSRSEMNVSTLELGDSALYLCASSLEGVNTGELFFGEGSRLTVL.